This TCR beta chain was sequenced during a study of blood T cell repertoires in COVID-19 (dated by TCRdb to 2018 to 2020). About the full investigation: Samples from collaborators originated in the United States, Italy and Spain and spanned both the acute and convalescent phases of COVID-19. A freely available public database, intended as a resource for researchers studying the immune response to SARS-CoV-2, is where the repertoires were released. The prospective study material was composed of cDNA or gDNA derived from T cells, B-cell-depleted T cells, or PBMCs. The samples were drawn from the first 160 participants of the ongoing ImmuneRACE study and from 1,200 or so subjects provided by 6 global collaborators. Where available, HLA class I and class II types were obtained from metadata supplied by the sample provider rather than from assay-based typing. Nearly every sample came with metadata listing a de-identified subject ID, COVID-19 status, age in years and sex. The dataset comprised deeply sampled blood TCRbeta repertoires from subjects exposed to, actively infected with, or recovered from COVID-19. The full study reports these points: The quantity of clinical and demographic metadata differed by source and by participant and was supplied without curation.

Remarks on this clone: It lacks a known antigen. Base qualities are missing; no much larger clone stands one base away.

Participants in the prospective study were enrolled through a virtual design, were aged roughly 18 to 100 years, and lived in 24 United States geographic areas. In the prospective study, cohorts were assigned on the basis of participant-reported clinical history obtained from a screening survey and a study questionnaire. ImmuneRACE Cohort 3 recovered participants were defined by two consecutive negative NP/OP PCR tests, healthcare professional clearance, or symptom resolution. Each participant in the prospective study had whole blood, serum and a nasopharyngeal or oropharyngeal swab collected by mobile phlebotomists. Prospective study participants could optionally give additional blood draws and questionnaires over a roughly two-month period. Blood samples from the prospective study were shipped frozen or at room temperature prior to DNA extraction. TCRbeta CDR3 regions were amplified from genomic DNA by means of the immunoSEQ Assay, a bias-controlled multiplex PCR. In the source study's methods: Nucleated cell counts per sample were estimated from amplification of reference gene primers within the assay. To quantify the absolute abundance of each unique TCRbeta CDR3 rearrangement, sequence reads were collapsed and filtered. For each sample, productive Simpson clonality was calculated as the square root of Simpson's diversity index over productive rearrangements. Not all clones reach the TCRdb copy of this immuneACCESS table, which keeps in-frame sequences only. Checked studies attribute under half of the gap to unresolved V genes and leave the rest unexplained. That table is the source of V, J and clone size, and D and trimming were worked out from the DNA. Present in this sample are 150,000 to 250,000 clones, approximately 90% of which were seen just once. 2% to 2.5% of the sample is in the top ten clones.

This TCR was sampled from a woman aged 25 to 45 who had recovered from COVID-19. Specimen: PBMCs or T cells enriched from blood (not recorded which).

The CDR3 region reads CATHSGRGPGVMAQYF. The nucleotide sequence reads as follows: TGTGCCACCCATTCCGGGAGGGGGCCGGGGGTGATGGCGCAGTATTTT. The rearrangement combines TRBV24-1 with TRBJ2-3; D gene: possibly TRBD2, on 8 matching bases. The V end loses 9 bases and the J end loses 10 bases, and a stretch of 28 bases separates them. From cysteine to phenylalanine, the CDR3 is 16 amino acids long. The kept DNA is CDR3 alone, 48 bases in frame from the first base. The CDR1 and CDR2 encoded by the germline V gene are KGHDR and SFDVKD.